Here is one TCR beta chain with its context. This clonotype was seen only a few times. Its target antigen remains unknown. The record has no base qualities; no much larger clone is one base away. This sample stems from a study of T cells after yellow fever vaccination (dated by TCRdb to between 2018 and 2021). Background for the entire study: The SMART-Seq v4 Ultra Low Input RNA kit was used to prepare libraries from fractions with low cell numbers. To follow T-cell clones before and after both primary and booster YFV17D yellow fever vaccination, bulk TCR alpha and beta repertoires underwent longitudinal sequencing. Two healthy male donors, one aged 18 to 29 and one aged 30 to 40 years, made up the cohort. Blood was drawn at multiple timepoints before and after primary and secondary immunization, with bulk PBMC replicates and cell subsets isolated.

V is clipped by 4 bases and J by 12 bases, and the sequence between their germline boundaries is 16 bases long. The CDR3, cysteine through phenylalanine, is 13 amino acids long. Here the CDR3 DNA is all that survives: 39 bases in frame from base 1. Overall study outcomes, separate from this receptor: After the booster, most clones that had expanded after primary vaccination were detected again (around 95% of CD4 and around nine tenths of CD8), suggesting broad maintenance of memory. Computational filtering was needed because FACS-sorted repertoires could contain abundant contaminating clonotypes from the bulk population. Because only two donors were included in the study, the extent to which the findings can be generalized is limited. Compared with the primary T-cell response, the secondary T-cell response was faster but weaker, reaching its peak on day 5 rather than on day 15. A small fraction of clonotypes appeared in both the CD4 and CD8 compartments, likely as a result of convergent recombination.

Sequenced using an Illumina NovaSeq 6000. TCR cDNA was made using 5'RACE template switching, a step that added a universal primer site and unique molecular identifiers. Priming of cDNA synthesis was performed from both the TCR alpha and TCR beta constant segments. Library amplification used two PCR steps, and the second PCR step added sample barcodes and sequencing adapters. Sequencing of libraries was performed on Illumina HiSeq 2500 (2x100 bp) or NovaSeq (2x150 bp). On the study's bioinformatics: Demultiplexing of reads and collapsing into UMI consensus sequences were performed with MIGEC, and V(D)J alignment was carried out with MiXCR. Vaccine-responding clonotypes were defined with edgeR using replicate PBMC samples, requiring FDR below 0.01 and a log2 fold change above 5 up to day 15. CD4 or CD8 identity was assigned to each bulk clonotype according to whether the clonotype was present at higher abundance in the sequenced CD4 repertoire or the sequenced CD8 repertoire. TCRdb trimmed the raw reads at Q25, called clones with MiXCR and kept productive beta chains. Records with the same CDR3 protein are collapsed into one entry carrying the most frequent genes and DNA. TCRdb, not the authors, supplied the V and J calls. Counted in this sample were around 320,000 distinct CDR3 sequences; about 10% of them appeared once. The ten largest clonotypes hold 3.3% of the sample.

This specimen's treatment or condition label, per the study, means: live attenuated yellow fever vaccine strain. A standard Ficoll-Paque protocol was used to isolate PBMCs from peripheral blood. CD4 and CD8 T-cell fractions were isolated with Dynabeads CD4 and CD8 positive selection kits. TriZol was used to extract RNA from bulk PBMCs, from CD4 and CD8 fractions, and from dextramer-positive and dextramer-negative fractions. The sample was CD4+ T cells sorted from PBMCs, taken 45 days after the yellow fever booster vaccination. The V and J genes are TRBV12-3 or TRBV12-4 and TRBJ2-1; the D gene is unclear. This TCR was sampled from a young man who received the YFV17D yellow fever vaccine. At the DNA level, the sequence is TGTGCCAGCAGTTCAAACTTCAGGTACATGCAGTTCTTC. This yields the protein CASSSNFRYMQFF.